The present entry profiles one T cell receptor beta chain with its context. Which antigen it targets is not known. One base away there is no much larger clone; base qualities are not given. This entry belongs to a study of cytomegalovirus exposure and HLA in healthy donors (dated by TCRdb to the late 2010s). Regarding the research as a whole: In an earlier analysis of 450 to 750 of the donors, 250 to 350 Gb of sequence data and some 120 million unique TCR beta sequences from 180 million or so T cells were reported. The number of donors typed differed by locus, with about 620-630 for A, B, C, DRB1 and DQB1, roughly 520 for DQA1, 600 to 610 for DPA1, and some 440 for DPB1. Four or five DR-DQ haplotypes were treated as single units for association and clustering because of strong linkage in the cohort. In the later analysis, no new phenotypic data were used to find candidate immune exposures; instead, reliance was placed on TCR beta sequences and their occurrence across donors. Along with the approximately 600-subject first cohort, a separate validation cohort of about 110 different subjects was used. Of the approximately 400 genotyped donors, roughly 80% fell in the genetic ancestry cluster associated with self-reported Caucasian donors. On average, approximately 250,000 unique TCR beta nucleotide sequences were sequenced per donor among 398 genotyped donors of the cohort, with roughly 19% of those sequences being non-productive. A later analysis re-analyzed previously published TCR beta repertoires from 650 to 800 donors and added high-resolution HLA genotyping to study TCR occurrence patterns. Alongside the repertoire data, information on donor age, sex, ethnicity and CMV serostatus was compiled. HLA typing included class I and class II loci at four-digit resolution. In a later genetic analysis, genome-wide SNP genotypes for about three fifths of the roughly 670 donors were used, and that subset was treated as a discovery cohort. The study used immunosequencing to profile the T cell repertoires of some 600 subjects and linked those repertoires to cytomegalovirus serostatus. To predict cytomegalovirus infection status, the study combined high-throughput TCR immunosequencing, statistical association of individual TCRs with disease status, and machine learning. All discovery cohort repertoires had been generated on a single sequencing platform. Roughly 300 gigabases of sequencing data and tens of millions of unique TCR sequences made up an early release that covered several hundred HLA-typed donors. An earlier analysis of 587 of the donors applied high-throughput TCR beta sequencing to assess whether each TCR beta V gene segment acted as functional or pseudogenic. The study was designed to test whether signatures of past pathogen exposure could be identified by cataloging public T cell receptors. Broader findings and caveats from the paper: Some IMGT-functional V segments, including TRBV6-2 and TRBV6-3, could not be distinguished by the 87-base-pair reads and were therefore excluded. The only immune exposure information available for the cohort was CMV serostatus. A further reported finding was that TCR beta sequences accurately predicted the HLA-A and HLA-B alleles for most subjects in the first cohort. Linkage disequilibrium might explain the correlated functional status among segregating V segments, but an unknown experimental factor could not be excluded. A cluster of highly shared sequence variants was judged likely to be a technical artifact of the sequencing pipeline. In vitro tests confirmed that a few of the cytomegalovirus-associated TCR beta chains recognize cytomegalovirus antigens. Compared with equally common non-associated chains, HLA-associated TCR beta chains in a later analysis were more clonally expanded and had lower generation probabilities. According to a later analysis, parvovirus B19, influenza, CMV and Epstein-Barr virus appeared linked to several top co-occurrence clusters. Because counts were too low, about 18 rarely observed V segments, including chromosome 9 orphons, were excluded from the earlier analysis of about 500 of the donors. According to a later genetic analysis, donors in an Asian-associated ancestry cluster had fewer N-insertions in productive TCRs than the roughly 670-donor mean. In an earlier analysis of approximately 590 of the donors, most TCR beta V segments were observed in productive rearrangements about 87% or about 30% of the time, broadly matching IMGT annotations. In both the original and validation cohorts, the classifier was reported to diagnose cytomegalovirus status with high specificity and sensitivity. At a false discovery rate of 0.05, a later analysis linked approximately 18,000 TCR beta sequences to specific HLA alleles. Because some donors lacked HLA typing at each locus, the association tests relied only on the typed subset. According to a later analysis, most CMV-associated TCR beta chains appeared to be HLA-restricted, and the HLA associations seemed to be driven largely by CMV exposure. A total of roughly 160 TCR beta chains were listed by the study as associated with cytomegalovirus. V-gene and J-gene trimming of TCR beta chains was associated with a missense DCLRE1C variant in a later genetic analysis, and the association was replicated in an independent cohort. It was suggested by the authors that the approach could potentially be generalized to other disease states and immunological phenotypes. Assigning TCR associations to individual alleles was difficult when HLA alleles, especially DR and DQ, strongly co-occurred. A later analysis found that TCR association rates varied across HLA loci, with DRB1 alleles showing the most associated TCRs and HLA-C alleles the fewest. The presence/absence analyses assumed that sequencing depth was roughly uniform across donors, and that assumption may not be true. Most TCR sequences were observed very rarely across donors, whereas some public TCRs were present in many individuals. The cohort was sequenced for TCR beta chains only, and without alpha or paired-chain data the features that could be detected were limited.

Libraries came from the immunoSEQ multiplex PCR assay. A mixture of 60 forward primers for TCR Vbeta segments and 13 reverse primers for TCR Jbeta segments was used in the multiplex PCR. A multiplex PCR assay on genomic DNA amplified the CDR3 region of rearranged TCR beta genes. On the Illumina HiSeq System, the amplified TCR beta libraries were sequenced as 87-base-pair reads. From the authors' description of their analysis: A later analysis counted about 76 million unique TCR beta chains across the 550 to 700 repertoires, and around 9.9 million of these chains were shared by at least two donors. A nearest-neighbor algorithm error-corrected the raw reads and collapsed the reads into unique sequences, merging closely related sequences to remove PCR and sequencing errors. V, D and J gene segments were assigned by aligning CDR3 sequences to IMGT reference sequences. Each retained sequence needed at least a six-nucleotide match to both a V gene segment and a J gene segment. A rearrangement was called productive if the CDR3 had no stop codons and remained in frame with V and J, and every other rearrangement was called non-productive. CDR3 was defined according to IMGT convention as the region running from the second conserved V-encoded cysteine to the conserved J-encoded phenylalanine. Sequences without an unambiguous match to a single V gene segment were excluded from the earlier analysis of approximately 600 of the donors. An earlier analysis of several hundred of the donors classified V segments as functional when productive rearrangements were above 56.7% and as segregating when the standard deviation between donors was above 5%. A statistical classification framework was built for diagnosing cytomegalovirus status from the catalog of TCR beta chain sequences. V and J gene assignment, in a later analysis, came from comparing TCR nucleotide sequences with IMGT/GENE-DB human TR gene sequences. A later analysis assigned CDR3 sequences and most-parsimonious VDJ recombination scenarios with the TCRdist pipeline. A later analysis defined each TCR beta chain by its CDR3 amino acid sequence plus V-gene family, and excluded reads lacking a unique V-gene family. In a later analysis, fewer than 600 highly shared, low-generation-probability nucleotide sequences were removed to address suspected cross-contamination and a sequencing artifact. In a later analysis, a clonal expansion index was calculated for each public chain from normalized within-repertoire ranks of inferred template counts. In a later analysis, generation probabilities were computed using a VDJ recombination model fitted to out-of-frame rearrangements, and the results were checked against IGoR. In a later analysis, TCR-TCR, TCR-HLA and TCR-CMV co-occurrence was scored with hypergeometric tests, and a repertoire-size bias correction was applied to TCR pairs. A later analysis estimated false discovery rates by permuting HLA or CMV assignments 20 times. In a later analysis, co-occurring TCRs were grouped with DBSCAN, and TCRdist sequence similarity was added when clustering was performed within HLA-allele-positive subsets. Repertoires with fewer than 30,000 or more than 120,000 public chains were left out of co-occurrence clustering, as were five repertoires with anomalous nucleotide sharing. This immuneACCESS table, as held by TCRdb, lists in-frame sequences with V and J called but not all clones. Of the missing ones, under half trace to an unresolved V gene in checked studies; the others have no known cause. Clone size and V and J calls were adopted from that table, with D and trimming inferred from the DNA. The sample data list 75,000 to 95,000 clones, and 80% to 90% of these were observed just once. Together, the top ten hold 2% to 2.5% of the sample.

The cohort comprised 550 to 700 healthy bone marrow donors. Cohort members were all nominally healthy when sampled, although unrecorded immune exposures were likely present. The donor tested CMV seronegative and was one of the 352 seronegative cohort members. A peripheral blood sample was collected from each donor, and TCR beta sequencing was performed on peripheral blood mononuclear cells. The Qiagen DNeasy Blood Extraction Kit was used to extract genomic DNA from the blood cell samples. Sequences GTSNPN (CDR1) and SVGIG (CDR2) are obtained from the germline V gene (reference sequence). The CDR3 holds 15 amino acids from the cysteine to the phenylalanine. The sequence is cut down to CDR3 DNA, 45 bases in frame from base 1. The V end gives up 0 bases and the J end 6 bases, leaving 10 bases in the junction not matched to a gene.

This TCR was recovered from a man between 18 and 29 years old in good health and CMV-seronegative. The chain was built from TRBV30 and TRBJ1-2, and TRBD1 matches 7 of the central bases. Sequenced input: PBMCs. The CDR3 protein: CAWSVDRIVTDGYTF. The sequenced DNA is TGTGCCTGGAGTGTGGACAGGATAGTCACCGATGGCTACACCTTC.